This TCR beta chain was sequenced during a study of blood T cell repertoires in COVID-19. The wider study: Samples of COVID-19 (acute and convalescent) were obtained from the United States, Italy and Spain.

In the source study's methods: Amplifying reference gene primers gave estimates of nucleated cell counts. Profiled with immunoSEQ multiplex PCR; TCRdb holds only in-frame clones, not every one. Clonal size and the V and J genes are those of that table, whereas D and trimming came from the DNA. The top ten clones hold around 0.96% of a sample with hundreds of thousands of clones, around 90% of them seen once. This clone was recorded a few times. The sample taken for sequencing was peripheral blood. The receptor was derived from a middle-aged woman with COVID-19, enrolled during active disease.

CDR3 protein: CASSIFGQGSYNQPQHF. The CDR3 DNA is TGTGCCAGTAGTATATTCGGACAGGGCAGTTACAATCAGCCCCAGCATTTT. The V and J genes are TRBV19 and TRBJ1-5; 8 nucleotides agree with TRBD1. V shed 2 bases and J 3 bases; nucleotides not matched to a gene: 9. There are 17 residues in the CDR3. Germline V gene lookup returns CDR1 LNHDA and CDR2 SQIVND (reference sequence).